Included here is one T cell receptor (beta chain) sequence, with context. This clonotype was found many times. Its antigen is still unknown. No quality values exist for individual bases; no much larger clone is one base distant. Library method: multiplex PCR. The run used an Illumina HiSeq 4000. CDR3 regions were amplified by Arm-PCR with iRepertoire HTBI primers to construct TCR beta libraries. PCR products were gel purified before sequencing. Turning to the authors' computational methods: Gene usage analysis of CDR3 amino acid clonotypes relied on the 60 or so TRBV and 12 to 15 TRBJ segments identified across samples. Filtered high-quality paired reads were merged into contigs using COPE and FqMerger. BLAST was used to align contigs to IMGT TRBV, TRBD and TRBJ reference genes, and CDR3 was defined according to IMGT. Any clonotype with a frequency above 0.1% was classified as a highly expanded clone. Shannon entropy served as the measure of repertoire diversity, while the Gini coefficient captured V-J evenness. Clonotypes shared by more than one individual were considered public. TCRdb reprocessing: public reads trimmed at Q25 with fastp, clones called with MiXCR, in-frame beta chains kept. CDR3 protein sequences are deduplicated, and each keeps its most common genes and DNA. Here the V and J calls rest on TCRdb's processing, not on the authors' analysis. This sample is represented by some 600,000 distinct CDR3 sequences; about 16% of them were singletons. 12% of the sample is held by the ten biggest clonotypes.

The intended sense of this specimen's time point label: newly diagnosed GD, antithyroid drugs for less than 3 months. For both TCR sequencing and RNA sequencing, RNA was extracted from PBMCs in TRIzol. Graves' disease was diagnosed according to American Thyroid Association guidelines. Patients were recruited from an endocrinology department in Xi'an, China. Each patient gave approximately 8.8 milliliters of peripheral blood, collected in an EDTA anticoagulant tube. PBMCs were isolated by Ficoll Paque Plus density gradient separation without further T cell sorting. An Agilent 2100 Bioanalyzer and agarose gel were used to check RNA quality, and a NanoDrop 2000 was used to measure RNA concentration. The sample comes from a study of regulatory T cells in long-lasting Graves disease (dated by TCRdb to 2020 to 2022). Turning to the overall study: Antithyroid drugs had been taken for less than 3 months by newly diagnosed Graves' disease patients. Persistent Graves' disease patients were compared with newly diagnosed Graves' disease patients by peripheral blood TCR sequencing and RNA sequencing. The study was conducted in China and was registered as a clinical trial. A total of around 35 samples underwent TCR sequencing, from some 13 patients with persistent Graves' disease and 20 or so patients with newly diagnosed Graves' disease. Overall study results and their limits: More public clonotypes were shared among persistent patients (roughly 2,900) than among newly diagnosed patients (approximately 1,000). Persistent Graves' disease patients showed lower TCR Shannon entropy and fewer highly expanded clones than newly diagnosed patients, suggesting clonal expansion. As a limitation, the authors acknowledged that the small sample size may reduce accuracy. Peripheral blood alone was examined, since thyroid tissue, which constituted the primary lesion, could not be accessed. Sequencing and analysis were limited to the TCR beta chain.

Another study also made use of these data, one on T cells in Graves' hyperthyroidism and ophthalmopathy. The other study reports the following: Graves' hyperthyroidism was defined as stable when no progression to ophthalmopathy occurred over 18 months of follow-up. Hyperthyroidism patients were newly diagnosed, had a disease duration of under 2 months, and were aged 18 to 65 years. Patients with uncontrolled infections, other autoimmune diseases, pregnancy or lactation were excluded. Diagnoses relied on clinical symptoms, serum thyroxine and TRAb, thyroid ultrasound and orbital computed tomography. A first-round RT-PCR of the TCR CDR3 used the HTBI primer set with the Qiagen OneStep RT-PCR kit. Most expanded thyroid clonotypes (frequency above 0.001) were also detected in blood, a finding suggesting that blood repertoires may reflect thyroid immune responses. In cross-validation, a model built on a 13 V-J signature told ophthalmopathy apart from stable hyperthyroidism with approximately 90% sensitivity and approximately 84% specificity, and in testing the same model reached 80%/75%. During validation, the model predicted progression to ophthalmopathy a median of about 6.3 months ahead of onset, with more than 55% sensitivity and 72.22% specificity. To identify distinguishing TCR V-J signatures, a discovery cohort of roughly 100 patients was used, comprising 40 to 45 with Graves' ophthalmopathy and some 60 with stable Graves' hyperthyroidism. Whether ophthalmopathy could be predicted prospectively was tested in an independent validation cohort made up of 18 to 20 hyperthyroidism patients plus 17 patients who later progressed to ophthalmopathy. The roughly 100 discovery patients were divided at random into training and test sets in a 7:3 ratio. Thyroid tissue and blood T-cell repertoires from six Graves' hyperthyroidism patients were also compared in the study. Following sampling, methimazole starting at 30 mg daily was given to hyperthyroidism patients, and high-dose intravenous methylprednisolone was given to ophthalmopathy patients. A second multiplex PCR round built the libraries, followed by size selection and purification. Sequencing of the libraries was done on an Illumina HiSeq2000 using paired-end 100 bp reads. SOAPnuke was used to process the raw data, throwing out any read that contained adapters or uncalled bases, had a mean Phred below 15, or lacked an exact constant-primer or identifier match. High-quality paired reads were merged with COPE v1.2.5, and unique nucleotide sequences were defined as clonotypes. MiTCR v1.1 was used to align clonotypes to the IMGT TRBV, TRBD and TRBJ reference segments. The analysis included only V-J combinations with a frequency above 0.0001, which together covered roughly 99% of the repertoires. A TCS score was defined as the ratio of F50 (clonal expansion) to E x V (chaos), with BLOSUM62-based TCRdist applied between CDR3 peptides within each V-J. Welch's t-statistics and random forest reduced around 520 V-J features to roughly 13, which were used in a naive Bayes classifier (R e1071). Sample size was not statistically predetermined, and investigators were not blinded to group allocation. TCR Vbeta CDR3 sequencing of 130 to 150 peripheral blood samples (roughly 43 ophthalmopathy, around 80 hyperthyroidism and roughly 17 progressor patients) is reported in the paper.

Source: peripheral blood mononuclear cells (PBMCs), taken at new diagnosis, from a patient treated with antithyroid drugs. The clonotype comes from a man between 18 and 29 years old with Graves disease. Donor details come from another sample of the same person, matched by shared clones.

The sequence in DNA is TGTGCCAGCTCAAGTACTAGCGGGAGATTGAATGAGCAGTTCTTC. This codes for CASSSTSGRLNEQFF. The rearrangement combines TRBV18 with TRBJ2-1; 11 central bases correspond to TRBD2. For CDR1 and CDR2, the germline V gene lists KGHSH and LQKENI. Trimming leaves V shorter by 5 bases and J shorter by 7 bases, with the junction holding 7 bases beyond the gene matches. Spanning cysteine to phenylalanine, the CDR3 consists of 15 amino acids. The kept DNA is CDR3 alone, 45 bases in frame from the first base.